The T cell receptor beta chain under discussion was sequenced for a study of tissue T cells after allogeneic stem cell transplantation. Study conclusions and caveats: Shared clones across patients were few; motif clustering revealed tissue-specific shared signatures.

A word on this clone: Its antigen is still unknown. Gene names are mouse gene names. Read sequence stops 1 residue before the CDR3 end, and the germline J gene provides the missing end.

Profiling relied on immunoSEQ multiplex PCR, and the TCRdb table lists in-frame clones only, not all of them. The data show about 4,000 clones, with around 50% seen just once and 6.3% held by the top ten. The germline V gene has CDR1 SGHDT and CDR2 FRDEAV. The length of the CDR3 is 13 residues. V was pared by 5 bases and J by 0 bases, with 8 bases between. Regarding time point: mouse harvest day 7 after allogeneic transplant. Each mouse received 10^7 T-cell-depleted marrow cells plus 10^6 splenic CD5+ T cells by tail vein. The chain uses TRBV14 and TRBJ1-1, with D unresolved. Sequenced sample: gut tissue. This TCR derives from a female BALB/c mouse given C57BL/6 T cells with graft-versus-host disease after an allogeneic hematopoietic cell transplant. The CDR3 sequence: CASSLTSNTEVFF. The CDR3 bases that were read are TGTGCCAGCAGCCTCACATCAAACACAGAAGTCTTC.